The clone carrying this T cell receptor beta chain came up many times. What it binds is not known. The data belong to a study of T cells in Graves' hyperthyroidism and ophthalmopathy. Overall study findings and caveats: Blood samples included most of the expanded thyroid clonotypes exceeding 0.001.

TCR beta CDR3 regions were amplified from RNA transcripts. HTBI primers were used for first-round RT-PCR of the TCR CDR3. TCRdb called the multiplex PCR reads again in MiXCR, with one record for every CDR3 protein. The sample lists around 300,000 distinct CDR3 sequences; 13% were seen once. The germline gives CDR1 MNHNS, CDR2 SASEGT. CDR3 length: 15 amino acids. V shed 7 bases and J shed 0 bases, with 13 bases lying between them. The hyperthyroidism patients had all been newly diagnosed, and their disease duration was under 2 months. Their ages ranged from 18 to 65 years. Every diagnosis used clinical symptoms, serum thyroxine and TRAb, thyroid ultrasound and orbital computed tomography.

Input material: blood. The receptor's source is a woman aged 25 to 39 with Graves' hyperthyroidism that later progressed to Graves' ophthalmopathy. The genes are TRBV6-1 and TRBJ2-1; tentatively, D is TRBD2 (5 bases). DNA of the CDR3: TGTGCCAGCAACCCTTCGGGGTTCTCCTACAATGAGCAGTTCTTC. Its protein is CASNPSGFSYNEQFF.